This TCR beta chain is drawn from a study of blood T cell repertoires in COVID-19. Study summary: Researchers got acute and convalescent COVID-19 samples from the United States, Italy and Spain. PBMCs, B-cell-depleted T cells, or T cells provided the cDNA or gDNA that made up the material.

Germline CDR1 is SQVTM and CDR2 is ANQGSEA. This CDR3 is built from 13 residues. Trimming pared 7 bases from V and 1 base from J, leaving 13 bases between. In the authors' methods: Amplifying reference gene primers gave estimates of nucleated cell counts. Measured with immunoSEQ multiplex PCR; TCRdb has only the in-frame clones, and not every one. The V and J calls and clone size are taken from that table; D and trimming were inferred from the DNA. The sample lists about 46,000 clones, more than 75% seen once, with approximately 10% in the top ten. Sequencing input: peripheral blood. This clonotype originated in a man aged 50 to 59 with active COVID-19. The gene calls are TRBV29-1 and TRBJ1-1; D possibly corresponds to TRBD1 (6 bases). In DNA form, the CDR3 reads TGCAGCGGGACGGGACACCAGAACACTGAAGCTTTCTTT. It yields the protein CSGTGHQNTEAFF. The full variable domain, its missing parts supplied by reference TRBV29-1 and TRBJ1-1, is SAVISQKPSRDICQRGTSLTIQCQVDSQVTMMFWYRQQPGQSLTLIATANQGSEATYESGFVIDKFPISRPNLTFSTLTVSNMSPEDSSIYLCSGTGHQNTEAFFGQGTRLTVV.